This is a list of T cell receptor beta chains from one sample in a study of glioma-infiltrating T cells. TCRdb re-derived calls from the multiplex PCR reads in MiXCR, one entry per CDR3 protein. Counted here are roughly 200,000 distinct CDR3 sequences, around 30% occurring once; the ten biggest clones make up 20% to 25%. Material for sequencing was glioma tissue, nonneoplastic brain tissue, or PBMCs (not recorded which). The receptors derive from a human donor with low-grade glioma or glioblastoma, undergoing nonglioma brain surgery, or in good health (not recorded which). Both conserved end residues are part of each CDR3. A D gene is named only where the DNA matches it firmly. Clone size is given for some rows only: seen once, a few or many times, or a class if the clone is expanded.

j_call,clone_size,v_call,d_call,cdr3_aa,cdr3_nt
TRBJ2-1,few,TRBV3-1,NA,CASSQDARPQNEQFF,TGTGCCAGCAGCCAAGACGCGCGGCCCCAGAATGAGCAGTTCTTC
TRBJ2-3,few,TRBV5-4,NA,CASSLVDRSTDTQYF,TGTGCCAGCAGCTTGGTGGACAGAAGCACAGATACGCAGTATTTT
TRBJ2-7,many,TRBV20-1,NA,CSASLPGLPYEQYF,TGCAGTGCTAGCTTACCGGGACTTCCCTACGAGCAGTACTTC
TRBJ2-3,few,TRBV5-4,TRBD2,CASSRSGSAADTQYF,TGTGCCAGCAGCCGTAGCGGGAGCGCCGCAGATACGCAGTATTTT
TRBJ2-7,many,TRBV20-1,NA,CSARLAGLSEQYF,TGCAGTGCTAGGTTGGCGGGATTGTCCGAGCAGTACTTC
TRBJ2-7,few,TRBV7-2,TRBD2,CASSFESGSPYEQYF,TGTGCCAGCAGCTTTGAGAGCGGGAGCCCCTACGAGCAGTACTTC
TRBJ2-1,many,TRBV19,NA,CASSIGHEQFF,TGTGCCAGTAGTATAGGACATGAGCAGTTCTTC
TRBJ2-1,many,TRBV20-1,NA,CSATRTGYNEQFF,TGCAGTGCGACAAGAACAGGGTACAATGAGCAGTTCTTC
TRBJ1-2,few,TRBV5-4,NA,CASSWGDTHTF,TGTGCCAGCAGCTGGGGTGATACGCACACCTTC
TRBJ2-1,NA,TRBV6-2/TRBV6-3,TRBD2,CANSYSGIAGTNEQFF,TGTGCCAACAGTTACTCGGGAATAGCGGGAACCAATGAGCAGTTCTTC
TRBJ2-7,many,TRBV6-2/TRBV6-3,NA,CASSYLSVGSAYEQYF,TGTGCCAGCAGTTACCTCTCCGTGGGGTCAGCCTACGAGCAGTACTTC
TRBJ2-3,few,TRBV5-4,NA,CASSLVIGWTDTQYF,TGTGCCAGCAGCTTGGTTATAGGGTGGACAGATACGCAGTATTTT
TRBJ2-5,many,TRBV19,NA,CASSIGGVSETQYF,TGTGCCAGTAGTATCGGAGGGGTTTCAGAGACCCAGTACTTC
TRBJ1-2,many,TRBV11-2,NA,CASSLQDYGYTF,TGTGCCAGCAGCTTACAAGACTATGGCTACACCTTC
TRBJ2-3,NA,TRBV6-6,NA,CASSYDVGEADTQYF,TGTGCCAGCAGTTATGACGTGGGAGAAGCAGATACGCAGTATTTT
TRBJ2-1,few,TRBV12-3/TRBV12-4,TRBD2,CASSLGVSGYNEQFF,TGTGCCAGCAGTTTAGGGGTTAGCGGGTACAATGAGCAGTTCTTC
TRBJ1-1,many,TRBV29-1,NA,CSAGRGNTEAFF,TGCAGTGCTGGAAGGGGGAACACTGAAGCTTTCTTT
TRBJ1-2,NA,TRBV4-2,NA,CASSQNGESRGSNYGYTF,TGTGCCAGCAGCCAGAACGGGGAATCGAGGGGGTCCAACTATGGCTACACCTTC
TRBJ1-1,many,TRBV20-1,TRBD1,CSAFRTGQGAEAFF,TGCAGTGCTTTTCGGACAGGGCAGGGTGCTGAAGCTTTCTTT
TRBJ2-5,many,TRBV6-1,TRBD1,CASSVQGRQETQYF,TGTGCCAGCAGTGTACAGGGGCGCCAAGAGACCCAGTACTTC
TRBJ1-2,many,TRBV9,NA,CASSVGGGAYGYTF,TGTGCCAGCAGCGTAGGTGGGGGAGCCTATGGCTACACCTTC
TRBJ2-7,many,TRBV6-2/TRBV6-3,NA,CASSTQALGPPYEQYF,TGTGCCAGCAGTACCCAGGCGCTGGGCCCCCCCTACGAGCAGTACTTC
TRBJ2-7,many,TRBV20-1,TRBD1,CSAGQGSTREQYF,TGCAGTGCGGGACAGGGGAGTACAAGGGAGCAGTACTTC
TRBJ2-7,NA,TRBV18,TRBD1,CASSQSGGIYSYEQYF,TGTGCCAGCTCACAGTCAGGGGGCATTTACTCCTACGAGCAGTACTTC
TRBJ1-2,many,TRBV4-3,NA,CASSPTRNYGYTF,TGCGCCAGCAGCCCTACAAGAAACTATGGCTACACCTTC
TRBJ2-2,NA,TRBV5-1,TRBD2,CASSSGLANANTGELFF,TGCGCCAGCAGCTCGGGACTAGCAAACGCGAACACCGGGGAGCTGTTTTTT
TRBJ2-3,NA,TRBV20-1,TRBD2,CSSEGLAGGDTDTQYF,TGCAGTTCTGAGGGACTAGCGGGAGGCGACACAGATACGCAGTATTTT
TRBJ2-5,NA,TRBV5-8,NA,CASSPPTYVETQYF,TGTGCCAGCAGCCCCCCCACTTACGTCGAGACCCAGTACTTC
TRBJ2-6,NA,TRBV7-2,NA,CASSANRVPNSGANVLTF,TGTGCCAGCAGCGCCAACAGGGTACCCAACTCTGGGGCCAACGTCCTGACTTTC
TRBJ1-2,few,TRBV29-1,TRBD1,CSVVGGQGGVYGYTF,TGCAGCGTTGTGGGGGGACAGGGGGGCGTCTATGGCTACACCTTC
TRBJ1-1,NA,TRBV15,NA,CATSSRAGATEASF,TGTGCCACCAGCAGCCGGGCAGGGGCCACTGAAGCTTCCTTT
TRBJ2-1,many,TRBV4-1,TRBD2,CASSQGLAGDNEQFF,TGCGCCAGCAGCCAAGGACTAGCGGGTGATAATGAGCAGTTCTTC
TRBJ1-2,NA,TRBV12-3/TRBV12-4,NA,CASRKAGGYTF,TGTGCCAGCAGGAAAGCTGGTGGCTACACCTTC